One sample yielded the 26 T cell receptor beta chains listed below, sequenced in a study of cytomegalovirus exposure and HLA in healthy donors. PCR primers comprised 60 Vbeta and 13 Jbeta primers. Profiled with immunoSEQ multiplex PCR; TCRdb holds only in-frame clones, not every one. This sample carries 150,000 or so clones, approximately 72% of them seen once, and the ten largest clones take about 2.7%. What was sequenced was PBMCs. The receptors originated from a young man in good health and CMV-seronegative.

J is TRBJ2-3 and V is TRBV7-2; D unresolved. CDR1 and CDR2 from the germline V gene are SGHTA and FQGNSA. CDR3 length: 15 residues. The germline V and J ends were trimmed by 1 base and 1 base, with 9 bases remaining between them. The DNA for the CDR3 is TGTGCCAGCAGCTTAGGAGTCTTTGGCACAGATACGCAGTATTTT. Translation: CASSLGVFGTDTQYF.

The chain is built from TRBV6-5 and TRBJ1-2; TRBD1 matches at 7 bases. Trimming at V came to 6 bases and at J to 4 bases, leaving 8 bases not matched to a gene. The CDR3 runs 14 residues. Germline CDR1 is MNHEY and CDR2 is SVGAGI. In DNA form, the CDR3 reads TGTGCCAGCAGGGGAACAGGGGAAGCCTATGGCTACACCTTC. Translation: CASRGTGEAYGYTF.

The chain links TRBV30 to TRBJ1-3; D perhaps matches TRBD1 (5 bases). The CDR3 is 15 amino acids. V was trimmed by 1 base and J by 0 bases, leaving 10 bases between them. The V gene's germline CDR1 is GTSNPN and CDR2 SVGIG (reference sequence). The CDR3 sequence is CAWSGGDSSGNTIYF. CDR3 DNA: TGTGCCTGGAGTGGAGGAGACAGCTCTGGAAACACCATATATTTT.

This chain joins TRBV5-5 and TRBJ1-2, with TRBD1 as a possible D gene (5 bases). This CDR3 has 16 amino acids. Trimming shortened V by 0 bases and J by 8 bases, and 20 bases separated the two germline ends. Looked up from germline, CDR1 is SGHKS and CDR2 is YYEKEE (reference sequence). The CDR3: CASSLVGAGKDKGYTF. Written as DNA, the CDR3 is TGTGCCAGCAGCTTGGTTGGGGCAGGGAAGGATAAAGGCTACACCTTC.

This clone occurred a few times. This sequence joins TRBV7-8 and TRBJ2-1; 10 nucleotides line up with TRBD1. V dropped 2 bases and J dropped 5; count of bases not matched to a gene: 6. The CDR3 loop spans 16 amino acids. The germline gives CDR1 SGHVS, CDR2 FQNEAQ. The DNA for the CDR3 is TGTGCCAGCAGCTTAATAGGGACAGGGGTTAACAATGAGCAGTTCTTC. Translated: CASSLIGTGVNNEQFF.

The CDR3 DNA reads as TGCGCCAGCAGCCAAGAGAGGAGCGGGGGCCTTTCCAATGAGCAGTTCTTC. This translates into CASSQERSGGLSNEQFF. This chain connects TRBV4-1 to TRBJ2-1; TRBD2 matches at 8 bases. V dropped 0 bases and J dropped 6; count of bases not matched to a gene: 10. Per germline, CDR1 MGHRA and CDR2 YSYEKL. The CDR3 totals 17 residues.

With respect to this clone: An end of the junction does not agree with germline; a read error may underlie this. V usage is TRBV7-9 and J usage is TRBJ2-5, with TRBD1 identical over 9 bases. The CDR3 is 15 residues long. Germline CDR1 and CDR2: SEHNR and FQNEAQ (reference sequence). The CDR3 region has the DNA TGTGCCAGCAGCTCCACGATGGGGAAACCGGGACAGGGCCACTTC. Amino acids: CASSSTMGKPGQGHF.

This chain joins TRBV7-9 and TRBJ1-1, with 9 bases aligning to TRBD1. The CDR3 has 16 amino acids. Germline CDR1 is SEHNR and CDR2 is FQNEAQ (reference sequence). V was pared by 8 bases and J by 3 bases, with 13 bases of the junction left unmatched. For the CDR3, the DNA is TGTGCCAGCGGTACAGGGGGCGCTTATGGTGACACTGAAGCTTTCTTT. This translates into CASGTGGAYGDTEAFF. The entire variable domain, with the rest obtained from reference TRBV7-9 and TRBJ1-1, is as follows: DTGVSQNPRHKITKRGQNVTFRCDPISEHNRLYWYRQTLGQGPEFLTYFQNEAQLEKSRLLSDRFSAERPKGSFSTLEIQRTEQGDSAMYLCASGTGGAYGDTEAFFGQGTRLTVV.

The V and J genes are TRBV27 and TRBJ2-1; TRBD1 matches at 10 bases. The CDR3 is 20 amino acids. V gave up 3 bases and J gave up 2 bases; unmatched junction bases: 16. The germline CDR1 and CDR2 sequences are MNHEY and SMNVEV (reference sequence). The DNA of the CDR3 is TGTGCCAGCAGTTTCGCCTTTCTTCGGCCGGGACAGGGGACCTACAATGAGCAGTTCTTC. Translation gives CASSFAFLRPGQGTYNEQFF.

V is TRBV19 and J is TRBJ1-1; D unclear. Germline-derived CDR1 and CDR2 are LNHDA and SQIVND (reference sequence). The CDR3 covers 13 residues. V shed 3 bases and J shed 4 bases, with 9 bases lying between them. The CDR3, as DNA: TGTGCCAGTAGTATTGGGCCTACCACTGAAGCTTTCTTT. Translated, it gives CASSIGPTTEAFF.

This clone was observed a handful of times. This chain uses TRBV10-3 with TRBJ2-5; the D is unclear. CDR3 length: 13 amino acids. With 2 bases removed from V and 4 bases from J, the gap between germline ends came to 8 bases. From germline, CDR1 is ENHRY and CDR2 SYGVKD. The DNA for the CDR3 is TGTGCCATCAGTGAGGGTAGCCCAGAGACCCAGTACTTC. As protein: CAISEGSPETQYF.

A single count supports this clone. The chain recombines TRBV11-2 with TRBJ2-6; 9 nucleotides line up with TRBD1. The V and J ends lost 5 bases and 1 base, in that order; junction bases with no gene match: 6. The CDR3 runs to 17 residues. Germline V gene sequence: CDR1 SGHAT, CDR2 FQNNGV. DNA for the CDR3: TGTGCCAGCAGCAGACGACAGGGGGAGTCTGGGGCCAACGTCCTGACTTTC. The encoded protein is CASSRRQGESGANVLTF. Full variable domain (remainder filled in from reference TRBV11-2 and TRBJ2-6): EAGVAQSPRYKIIEKRQSVAFWCNPISGHATLYWYQQILGQGPKLLIQFQNNGVVDDSQLPKDRFSAERLKGVDSTLKIQPAKLEDSAVYLCASSRRQGESGANVLTFGAGSRLTVL.

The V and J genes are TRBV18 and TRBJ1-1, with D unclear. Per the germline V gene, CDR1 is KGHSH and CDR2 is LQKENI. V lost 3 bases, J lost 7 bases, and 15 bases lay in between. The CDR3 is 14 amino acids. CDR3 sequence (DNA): TGTGCCAGCTCACCGGGAGGCCATGGGGTTGAAGCTTTCTTT. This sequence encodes CASSPGGHGVEAFF.

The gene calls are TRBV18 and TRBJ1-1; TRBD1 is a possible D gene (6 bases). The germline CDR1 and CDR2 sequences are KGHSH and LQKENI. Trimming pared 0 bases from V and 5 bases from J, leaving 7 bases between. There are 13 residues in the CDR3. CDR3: CASSPPGTTEAFF. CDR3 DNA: TGTGCCAGCTCACCACCGGGGACAACTGAAGCTTTCTTT.

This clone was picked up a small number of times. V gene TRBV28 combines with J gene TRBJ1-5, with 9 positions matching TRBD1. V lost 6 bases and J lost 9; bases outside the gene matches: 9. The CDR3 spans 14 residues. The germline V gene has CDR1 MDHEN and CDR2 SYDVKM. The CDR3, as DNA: TGTGCCAGCAGCCCGGGACAGGGATTTAGGCCCCAGCATTTT. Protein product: CASSPGQGFRPQHF.

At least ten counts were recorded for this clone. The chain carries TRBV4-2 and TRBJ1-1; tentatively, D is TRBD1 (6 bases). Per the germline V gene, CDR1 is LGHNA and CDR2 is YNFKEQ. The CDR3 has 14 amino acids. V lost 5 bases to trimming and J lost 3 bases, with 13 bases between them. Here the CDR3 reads CASSSWTAYTEAFF. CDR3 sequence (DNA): TGTGCCAGCAGCTCGTGGACAGCGTACACTGAAGCTTTCTTT.

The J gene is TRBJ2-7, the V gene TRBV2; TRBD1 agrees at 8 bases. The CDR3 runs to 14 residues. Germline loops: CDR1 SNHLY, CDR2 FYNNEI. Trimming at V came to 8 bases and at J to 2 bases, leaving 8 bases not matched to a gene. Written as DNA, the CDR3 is TGTGCCAGCGCAGACAGGGGAGTACCCTACGAGCAGTACTTC. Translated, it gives CASADRGVPYEQYF.

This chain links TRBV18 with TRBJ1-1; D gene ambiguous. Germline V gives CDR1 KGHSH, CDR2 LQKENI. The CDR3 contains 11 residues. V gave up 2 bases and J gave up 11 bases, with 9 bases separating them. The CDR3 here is CASSPGLVAFF. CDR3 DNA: TGTGCCAGCTCACCAGGGCTCGTGGCTTTCTTT.

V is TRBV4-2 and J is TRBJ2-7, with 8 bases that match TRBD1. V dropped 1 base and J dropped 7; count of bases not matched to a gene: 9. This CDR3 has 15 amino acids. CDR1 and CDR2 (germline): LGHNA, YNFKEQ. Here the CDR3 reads CASSQGAGGFEEQYF. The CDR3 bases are TGTGCCAGCAGCCAAGGGGCAGGGGGCTTCGAAGAGCAGTACTTC.

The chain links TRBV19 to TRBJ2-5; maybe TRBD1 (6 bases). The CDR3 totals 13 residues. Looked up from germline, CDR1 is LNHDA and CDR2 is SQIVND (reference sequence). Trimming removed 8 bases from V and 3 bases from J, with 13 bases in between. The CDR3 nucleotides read TGTGCCAGTTGTCGGGACACAGAAGAGACCCAGTACTTC. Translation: CASCRDTEETQYF.

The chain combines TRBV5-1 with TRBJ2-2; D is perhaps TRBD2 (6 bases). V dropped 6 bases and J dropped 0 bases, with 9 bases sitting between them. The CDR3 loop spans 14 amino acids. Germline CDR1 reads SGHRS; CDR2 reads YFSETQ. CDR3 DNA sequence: TGCGCCAGCAAGAGCGGGTCGAACACCGGGGAGCTGTTTTTT. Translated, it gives CASKSGSNTGELFF.

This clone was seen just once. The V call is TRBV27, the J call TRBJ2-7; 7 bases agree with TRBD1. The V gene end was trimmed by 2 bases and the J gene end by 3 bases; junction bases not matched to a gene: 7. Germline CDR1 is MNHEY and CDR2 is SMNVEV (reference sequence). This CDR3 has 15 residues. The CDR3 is CASSLSRDSNYEQYF. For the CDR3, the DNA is TGTGCCAGCAGTTTAAGCAGGGACAGTAACTACGAGCAGTACTTC.

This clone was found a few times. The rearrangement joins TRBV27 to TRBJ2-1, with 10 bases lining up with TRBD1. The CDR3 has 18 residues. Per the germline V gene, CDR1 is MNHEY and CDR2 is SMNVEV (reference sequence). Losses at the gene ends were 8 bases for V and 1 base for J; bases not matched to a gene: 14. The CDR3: CASAPGTGVIESYNEQFF. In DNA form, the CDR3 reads TGTGCCAGCGCCCCCGGGACAGGGGTGATTGAATCCTACAATGAGCAGTTCTTC.

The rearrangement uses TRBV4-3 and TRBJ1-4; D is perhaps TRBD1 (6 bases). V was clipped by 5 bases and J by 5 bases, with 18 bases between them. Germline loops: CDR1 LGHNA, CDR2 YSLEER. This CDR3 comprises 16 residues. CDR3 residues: CASSEGTPQGNEKLFF. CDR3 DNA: TGCGCCAGCAGCGAAGGGACACCTCAAGGGAATGAAAAACTGTTTTTT.

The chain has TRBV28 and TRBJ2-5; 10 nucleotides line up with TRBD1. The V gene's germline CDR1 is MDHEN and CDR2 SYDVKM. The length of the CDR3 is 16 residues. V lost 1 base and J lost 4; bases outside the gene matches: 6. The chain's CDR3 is CASSLSATGGRETQYF. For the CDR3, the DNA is TGTGCCAGCAGTTTATCCGCGACAGGGGGCCGAGAGACCCAGTACTTC.

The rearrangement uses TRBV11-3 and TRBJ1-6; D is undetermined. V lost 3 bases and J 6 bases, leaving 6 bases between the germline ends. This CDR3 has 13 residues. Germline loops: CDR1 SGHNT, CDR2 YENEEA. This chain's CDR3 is CASSLEANSPLHF. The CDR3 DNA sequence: TGTGCCAGCAGCTTGGAGGCTAATTCACCCCTCCACTTT.